This T cell receptor beta chain comes out of a study of shared clonotypes between healthy human individuals. Study overall: CD8 memory received one plate per donor, CD8 naive two, CD4 memory three and CD4 naive three.

Method: immunoSEQ multiplex PCR; TCRdb's copy keeps in-frame clones and lacks some. The table has over a million clones, around three quarters seen once; the top ten hold 0.55% to 0.7%. Germline V gene sequence: CDR1 MNHNS, CDR2 SASEGT. V lost 5 bases to trimming and J lost 3 bases, with 6 bases between them. CDR3 length: 12 residues. As for this clone: A far larger clone is just one base off, so this is likely a read error. Other DNA sequences from this sample encode an identical CDR3 as well.

Sequencing input: memory CD4+ T cells from PBMCs. Subset here: CD45RA-negative fraction. The receptor comes from a man aged 18 to 35 in good health. Some clones in this sample may be carry-over from other donors' samples. The rearrangement joins TRBV6-1 to TRBJ2-3; D gene ambiguous. CDR3 amino acids: CASSFSTDTQYF. The CDR3 DNA follows: TGTGCCAGCAGTTTTAGTACAGATACGCAGTATTTT.